This T cell receptor beta chain was documented in a study of graft-versus-host responses after intestinal transplantation. Background on the study: Each recipient received a multivisceral, liver-intestinal, or isolated intestinal graft.

Overall study findings and caveats: HvG clone declines early post-transplant were associated with peak circulating GvH levels. Ileal or blood samples showed some GvH clones first, and such clones were also found in recipient marrow.

This clone was picked up one time. What it recognizes is unknown. Assay used: immunoSEQ multiplex PCR; TCRdb lists only in-frame clones, some missing. Of tens of thousands of clones listed, 85% to 90% are singletons. The CDR3 runs to 14 residues. Trimming pared 5 bases from V and 1 base from J, leaving 11 bases between. The germline CDR1 and CDR2 sequences are MDHEN and SYDVKM. The J gene is TRBJ2-5, the V gene TRBV28; a possible D gene is TRBD2 (5 bases). This TCR came from a human donor who received an intestinal transplant. The sequencing here drew on unstimulated CD4+ T cells sorted from spleen or lymph node cells, taken before intestinal transplant. CDR3 loop: CASSPGVVQETQYF. The CDR3 DNA follows: TGTGCCAGCAGTCCCGGGGTGGTCCAAGAGACCCAGTACTTC. The full variable domain, in which reference TRBV28 and TRBJ2-5 provide the parts outside the CDR3, is DVKVTQSSRYLVKRTGEKVFLECVQDMDHENMFWYRQDPGLGLRLIYFSYDVKMKEKGDIPEGYSVSREKKERFSLILESASTNQTSMYLCASSPGVVQETQYFGPGTRLLVL.